These 9 T cell receptor beta chains share one sample of origin, sequenced in a study of blood T cell repertoires in COVID-19. Data came from immunoSEQ multiplex PCR; TCRdb stores just in-frame clones and leaves some out. In the table there are some 350,000 clones, around 90% of which are singletons. The material sequenced was peripheral blood. These receptors all come from a human donor in a cohort sampled during active COVID-19.

The CDR3 here is CASSLVGLAGGSNEQFF. The DNA for the CDR3 is TGTGCCAGCAGCTTAGTAGGACTAGCGGGGGGGAGTAATGAGCAGTTCTTC. This chain connects TRBV11-2 to TRBJ2-1, with 15 bases matching TRBD2. CDR1 SGHAT and CDR2 FQNNGV come from the germline V gene. The CDR3 totals 17 residues. With 1 base clipped from V and 7 bases from J, the junction kept 5 bases outside the gene matches.

The chain couples TRBV14 to TRBJ2-3; 7 bases are shared with TRBD2. V was pared by 4 bases and J by 4 bases, with 14 bases of the junction left unmatched. Germline V gene data show CDR1 as SGHDN and CDR2 as FVKESK. This CDR3 comprises 17 residues. The CDR3 protein is CASSLSSGLLGADTQYF. The CDR3 DNA reads TGTGCCAGCAGCCTCTCTAGCGGCCTTTTAGGGGCAGATACGCAGTATTTT. The full variable domain, rest sourced from reference TRBV14 and TRBJ2-3, is EAGVTQFPSHSVIEKGQTVTLRCDPISGHDNLYWYRRVMGKEIKFLLHFVKESKQDESGMPNNRFLAERTGGTYSTLKVQPAELEDSGVYFCASSLSSGLLGADTQYFGPGTRLTVL.

V and J are TRBV4-1 and TRBJ1-2; TRBD1 is a possible D gene (6 bases). The CDR3 has 17 residues. Trimming took 0 bases from V and 8 from J, leaving 22 bases between them. Looked up from germline, CDR1 is MGHRA and CDR2 is YSYEKL. The CDR3 loop reads CASSQDFSLGRGLGYTF. CDR3 sequence (DNA): TGCGCCAGCAGCCAAGATTTCTCACTCGGCAGGGGATTAGGCTACACCTTC.

The J gene is TRBJ2-1, the V gene TRBV19; 9 nucleotides line up with TRBD2. Germline CDR1 LNHDA, CDR2 SQIVND (reference sequence). CDR3 size: 18 residues. V gave up 5 bases and J gave up 3 bases; unmatched junction bases: 14. The CDR3: CASSPYRLAGRLYNEQFF. CDR3 sequence (DNA): TGTGCCAGTAGTCCCTATAGGCTAGCGGGGAGACTCTACAATGAGCAGTTCTTC.

The chain employs TRBV19 and TRBJ1-2, with TRBD1 matching 7 bases. The CDR3 contains 16 residues. Germline V gives CDR1 LNHDA, CDR2 SQIVND (reference sequence). J was trimmed by 0 bases and V by 3 bases; bases with no gene match: 7. CDR3 sequence: CASSISPGTANYGYTF. The CDR3 nucleotides read TGTGCCAGTAGTATTTCACCTGGGACAGCTAACTATGGCTACACCTTC.

This chain joins TRBV14 and TRBJ1-6, with a tentative D call TRBD1 (5 bases). This CDR3 has 13 residues. The germline gives CDR1 SGHDN, CDR2 FVKESK. V was clipped by 4 bases and J by 14 bases, with 15 bases between them. CDR3 coding DNA: TGTGCCAGCAGCCCTACCTTCGGGACTTCCCTCCACTTT. Its protein product is CASSPTFGTSLHF.

The chain links TRBV7-8 to TRBJ2-7; D unresolved. V was pared by 1 base and J by 2 bases, with 9 bases between. CDR1 and CDR2 (germline): SGHVS, FQNEAQ. The CDR3 has 14 amino acids. CDR3 sequence (DNA): TGTGCCAGCAGCTTAGGACAACAAGCCTACGAGCAGTACTTC. It is translated as CASSLGQQAYEQYF. Drawing the rest from reference TRBV7-8 and TRBJ2-7, the complete variable domain is GAGVSQSPRYKVAKRGQDVALRCDPISGHVSLFWYQQALGQGPEFLTYFQNEAQLDKSGLPSDRFFAERPEGSVSTLKIQRTQQEDSAVYLCASSLGQQAYEQYFGPGTRLTVT.

The gene calls are TRBV4-2 and TRBJ2-2, with 14 bases that match TRBD2. This CDR3 has 17 residues. The germline V gene has CDR1 LGHNA and CDR2 YNFKEQ. Germline trimming cut 4 bases from V and 8 bases from J; bases unmatched to any gene: 9. As DNA, the CDR3 is TGTGCCAGCAGCCGCGGACCGGGACTAGCGGGGGAGGGGGAGCTGTTTTTT. Amino acids: CASSRGPGLAGEGELFF.

V and J are TRBV28 and TRBJ2-1, with a possible D match to TRBD2 (6 bases). This CDR3 comprises 15 residues. Germline V gives CDR1 MDHEN, CDR2 SYDVKM. V was cut by 6 bases and J by 3 bases, with 15 bases left in between. CDR3 DNA: TGTGCCAGCAGAGGAGGCGGGACCCGCTACAATGAGCAGTTCTTC. Protein sequence: CASRGGGTRYNEQFF.